Shown below are 19 T cell receptor beta chains from a single sample sequenced in a study of blood T cell repertoires in COVID-19. The repertoire was sequenced with immunoSEQ multiplex PCR; TCRdb's copy has only in-frame clones and lacks some. The sample carries a few hundred thousand clones, 85% recorded once. The sample taken for sequencing was peripheral blood. Receptors originate from a human donor in a cohort sampled during active COVID-19.

The chain links TRBV7-3 to TRBJ2-3; a possible D gene is TRBD1 (5 bases). Germline V gene lookup returns CDR1 SGHTA and CDR2 FQGTGA. The CDR3 loop spans 16 amino acids. The ends were cut back, 1 base at V and 4 bases at J, with 15 bases in the middle. The CDR3: CASSLRQGKGADTQYF. CDR3 coding DNA: TGTGCCAGCAGCTTAAGGCAGGGTAAAGGCGCAGATACGCAGTATTTT.

The gene calls are TRBV5-4 and TRBJ1-2; TRBD1 agrees at 7 bases. The V segment lost 5 bases and the J segment 8 bases; nucleotides outside the gene matches: 9. From germline, CDR1 is SGHNT and CDR2 YYREEE (reference sequence). The CDR3 contains 13 residues. CDR3 sequence: CASREGQTLGYTF. In nucleotides, the CDR3 is TGTGCCAGCAGGGAGGGACAGACATTGGGCTACACCTTC.

V is TRBV11-3 and J is TRBJ2-3, with 7 bases lining up with TRBD1. Losses at the gene ends were 3 bases for V and 0 bases for J; bases not matched to a gene: 3. CDR3 size: 15 residues. Germline lookup yields CDR1 SGHNT and CDR2 YENEEA. CDR3 bases: TGTGCCAGCAGCTTGCACAGGGGTAGCACAGATACGCAGTATTTT. Protein product: CASSLHRGSTDTQYF.

The rearrangement links TRBV20-1 to TRBJ2-3; 14 nucleotides match TRBD2. V shed 5 bases, J shed 3 bases, and the junction held 4 bases outside the gene matches. This CDR3 is 15 amino acids long. CDR1 and CDR2 from the germline V gene are DFQATT and SNEGSKA (reference sequence). The DNA of the CDR3 is TGCAGTGCTTGTGGACTAGCGGGGGGAACAGATACGCAGTATTTT. Protein product: CSACGLAGGTDTQYF.

This clone has a handful of counts. The rearrangement uses TRBV2 and TRBJ1-1; D is perhaps TRBD1 (6 bases). V dropped 7 bases and J dropped 2 bases, with 14 bases sitting between them. The CDR3 length is 14 residues. Germline CDR1 SNHLY, CDR2 FYNNEI. CDR3 in amino acids: CASTTGKGNTEAFF. The CDR3 DNA reads as TGTGCCAGCACTACAGGGAAGGGAAACACTGAAGCTTTCTTT.

The rearrangement joins TRBV27 to TRBJ1-6; tentative D call: TRBD1 (5 bases). The CDR3 sequence is 16 residues long. CDR1 and CDR2 (germline): MNHEY, SMNVEV (reference sequence). V was cut by 3 bases and J by 6 bases, with 15 bases left in between. This CDR3 reads CASSFGVARVNSPLHF. Here the CDR3 DNA reads TGTGCCAGCAGTTTTGGGGTCGCCAGGGTTAATTCACCCCTCCACTTT.

The V and J genes are TRBV28 and TRBJ1-6; weak D call: TRBD1 (6 bases). Germline CDR1 MDHEN, CDR2 SYDVKM. This CDR3 spans 15 amino acids. V was pared by 6 bases and J by 14 bases, with 23 bases between. The CDR3 sequence: CASSSIGTGTTTLHF. The CDR3 DNA sequence: TGTGCCAGCAGCTCTATCGGCACAGGGACAACCACCCTCCACTTT.

Of note for this clone: This may arise from a read error, as a much more abundant clone is one base away. The gene calls are TRBV6-6 and TRBJ2-7; 7 positions match TRBD1. After removal of 2 bases from V and 2 bases from J, the junction contained 0 bases not matched to a gene. Germline CDR1 and CDR2: MNHNY and SVGAGI (reference sequence). The CDR3 sequence is 13 residues long. The DNA for the CDR3 is TGTGCCAGCAGTTACGACAGGGCCTACGAGCAGTACTTC. Protein product: CASSYDRAYEQYF.

The chain employs TRBV24-1 and TRBJ2-7, with TRBD1 as a possible D gene (6 bases). Trimming cost V 9 bases and J 5 bases, with 10 bases left between them. The CDR3 length is 11 residues. Germline V gives CDR1 KGHDR, CDR2 SFDVKD. CDR3 amino acids: CATSDRHEQYF. The CDR3 bases are TGTGCCACCTCAGACAGGCACGAGCAGTACTTC.

The chain links TRBV5-4 to TRBJ2-7; TRBD2 agrees at 8 bases. CDR3 length equals 14 residues. Per germline, CDR1 SGHNT and CDR2 YYREEE (reference sequence). V trimming: 1 base; J trimming: 11 bases; junction bases outside the gene matches: 11. CDR3 nucleotides: TGTGCCAGCAGCTTGTTTAGCGGGGCCGCGGTGGAGTACTTC. The encoded protein is CASSLFSGAAVEYF.

The CDR3 DNA is TGCGCCAGCACAGGGGCCGTCCCGGCGAAACCCCAAAACTATGGCTACACCTTC. As protein: CASTGAVPAKPQNYGYTF. The chain links TRBV10-1 to TRBJ1-2; D is possibly TRBD1 (6 bases). There are 18 residues in the CDR3. Germline CDR1 is WNHNN and CDR2 is SYGVQD (reference sequence). V lost 7 bases and J 2 bases, leaving 26 bases between the germline ends.

V gene TRBV9 combines with J gene TRBJ1-1; the D gene is possibly TRBD1 (5 bases). The CDR3 extends over 13 amino acids. CDR1 is SGDLS and CDR2 is YYNGEE in the germline V gene. V lost 1 base and J lost 8, with 12 bases in between. The CDR3 sequence: CASSVYSGDEAFF. In DNA, the CDR3 is TGTGCCAGCAGCGTATATTCGGGGGACGAAGCTTTCTTT.

This clone showed up just once. The chain is built from TRBV19 and TRBJ1-2; maybe TRBD1 (5 bases). V shed 7 bases and J shed 5 bases, with 14 bases lying between them. Per the germline V gene, CDR1 is LNHDA and CDR2 is SQIVND (reference sequence). The CDR3 extends over 13 amino acids. The CDR3 here is CASTPGKGYGYTF. The CDR3, as DNA: TGTGCCAGTACTCCCGGTAAGGGGTATGGCTACACCTTC.

This clone has only one observation. CDR3 region: CASNPGTGLYEQYF. The CDR3 DNA reads TGTGCCAGCAACCCCGGGACAGGGTTGTACGAGCAGTACTTC. The chain recombines TRBV2 with TRBJ2-7; 9 bases fit TRBD1. This CDR3 comprises 14 residues. CDR1 is SNHLY and CDR2 is FYNNEI in the germline V gene. V lost 7 bases and J lost 4; bases outside the gene matches: 8. Full variable domain (rest looked up from reference TRBV2 and TRBJ2-7): EPEVTQTPSHQVTQMGQEVILRCVPISNHLYFYWYRQILGQKVEFLVSFYNNEISEKSEIFDDQFSVERPDGSNFTLKIRSTKLEDSAMYFCASNPGTGLYEQYFGPGTRLTVT.

The sample holds a few counts of this clone. The CDR3 DNA follows: TGTGCCAGCAGCCCGCTTGGACAGTCCCCGTATGAAGCTTTCTTT. Residues: CASSPLGQSPYEAFF. This chain links TRBV3-1 (or the pseudogene TRBV3-2) with TRBJ1-1, with D possibly being TRBD1 (6 bases). Germline values: CDR1 LGHDT, CDR2 YNNKEL (reference sequence). Trimming removed 4 bases from V and 7 bases from J, with 19 bases in between. There are 15 residues in the CDR3.

DNA for the CDR3: TGTGCCAGCAGCTCCGGGACAGGGGTCGAGCAGTACTTC. It is translated as CASSSGTGVEQYF. This chain joins TRBV7-9 and TRBJ2-7; 10 bases align to TRBD1. J was trimmed by 6 bases and V by 4 bases; bases with no gene match: 3. Germline values: CDR1 SEHNR, CDR2 FQNEAQ (reference sequence). There are 13 residues in the CDR3.

This clone was found many times. The rearrangement links TRBV5-1 to TRBJ1-3, with D uncertain. V lost 4 bases and J lost 0, with 8 bases in between. Per germline, CDR1 SGHRS and CDR2 YFSETQ. CDR3 length equals 14 residues. As DNA, the CDR3 is TGCGCCAGCAGCCAAACTTACTCTGGAAACACCATATATTTT. The encoded protein is CASSQTYSGNTIYF.

V and J are TRBV7-9 and TRBJ1-2, with a tentative D call TRBD1 (5 bases). The germline V gene has CDR1 SEHNR and CDR2 FQNEAQ (reference sequence). V lost 5 bases to trimming and J lost 1 base, with 14 bases between them. The length of the CDR3 is 15 residues. DNA of the CDR3: TGTGCCAGCAGCCTACCAGGGTCTCATAACTATGGCTACACCTTC. This translates into CASSLPGSHNYGYTF.

The rearrangement joins TRBV10-2 to TRBJ1-1, with D perhaps matching TRBD1 (6 bases). V was cut by 6 bases and J by 1 base, with 15 bases left in between. Germline loops: CDR1 WSHSY, CDR2 SAAADI. The CDR3 spans 15 residues. CDR3 protein: CASRPSTGTNTEAFF. CDR3 nucleotide sequence: TGCGCCAGCAGACCTAGCACAGGGACGAACACTGAAGCTTTCTTT.